This entry describes one T cell receptor beta chain. Its binding antigen is unknown. No quality values exist for individual bases; no much larger clone is one base distant. No immune events such as infections were documented for the healthy donors during the collection period. Healthy-donor blood repertoires served as a training cohort to calibrate time-dependent variance in a beta-binomial model of T-cell clone differential abundance. The training cohort included around ten healthy donors, of whom 3 were female and 7 were male. The donors were between roughly 29 and 70 years old, with an average age of approximately 47 years. Obtained from a commercial supplier, whole blood was collected from each healthy donor at three time points set two weeks apart. For immunosequencing, genomic DNA was extracted from whole blood that had not been sorted. The entry originates in a study of identifying expanded T cells in peripheral blood (dated by TCRdb to about 2019). At the level of the whole study: Separate aliquots of the same genomic DNA pool were sequenced to produce technical replicates, and four replicates were compared in pairs.

Beyond this particular receptor, the publication reports: In all healthy donors, the variance in clone template counts between samples taken two weeks apart rose significantly as total template count increased. The binomial model flagged around 1.2 differentially abundant clones between technical replicates but 15 to 17 over about 2 weeks and over 18 over about 4 weeks. Across all healthy-donor time intervals, the beta-binomial model significantly cut both the number of clones called differentially abundant and the false-positive rate. The authors expected that biological variance in healthy repertoires might rise further over much longer intervals, such as months to years.

TCRbeta CDR3 regions were profiled with the immunoSEQ Assay using bias-controlled multiplex PCR amplification of genomic DNA. In the authors' own workflow: To quantify the absolute abundance of each unique TCRbeta CDR3 region, the sequences were collapsed and filtered. Differential abundance was tested with a binomial (Fisher-equivalent) model and with a beta-binomial model adding time-dependent variance fitted from healthy donors. Clones with fewer than 5 combined templates were excluded, and clones with Benjamini-Hochberg FDR below 0.01 were called differentially abundant. In the beta-binomial model, variance was expressed as a function of the total template count across the two samples, in the form v = (b*log(k)+a)^2. Not all clones reach the TCRdb copy of this immuneACCESS table, which keeps in-frame sequences only. Checked studies attribute under half of the gap to unresolved V genes and leave the rest unexplained. V, J and clone size reflect that table, while D and trimming were determined from the DNA. The sample table contains over 100,000 clones; only one count was recorded for about 91% of them. The ten largest account for 13% to 15% of the sample.

Inclusive of the bounding cysteine and phenylalanine, the CDR3 is 16 residues long. The read is trimmed to its CDR3 DNA, 48 bases read in frame from base 1. V has 4 bases trimmed and J has 4 bases trimmed; junction bases matching no gene number 11. Sequences MDHEN (CDR1) and SYDVKM (CDR2) are obtained from the germline V gene. The sample comprised blood. The receptor was derived from a person between 18 and 75 years old in good health. The rearranged chain carries TRBV28 and TRBJ2-3; 7 bases in the middle match TRBD1. The nucleotides are TGTGCCAGCAGTTCAACCGGGACAGTAGTTTCAGATACGCAGTATTTT. This gives the protein CASSSTGTVVSDTQYF. The entire variable domain, with the stretches around the CDR3 drawn from the reference TRBV28 and TRBJ2-3 proteins, is DVKVTQSSRYLVKRTGEKVFLECVQDMDHENMFWYRQDPGLGLRLIYFSYDVKMKEKGDIPEGYSVSREKKERFSLILESASTNQTSMYLCASSSTGTVVSDTQYFGPGTRLTVL.